Reported below is one TCR beta chain. The sample comes from a study of blood T cell repertoires in COVID-19. Adults between roughly 18 and 89 years of age took part from approximately 24 US areas. Participants had their cohort set by participant-reported clinical history. Donors in Cohort 3 counted as recovered after two negative PCRs, clearance, or symptom resolution. Per the original methods: Amplification of reference gene primers provided the estimated nucleated cell counts. Sequencing was performed with immunoSEQ multiplex PCR; in TCRdb, only in-frame clones are kept and a portion is missing. Clone size and V and J calls were adopted from that table, with D and trimming inferred from the DNA. The table shows 250,000 to 300,000 clones, with just under 90% occurring only once. Trimming removed 0 bases from V and 8 bases from J, with 20 bases in between. From germline, CDR1 is SGHRS and CDR2 YFSETQ. There are 16 residues in the CDR3.

The origin of this receptor is an older woman who had recovered from COVID-19. The source material was PBMCs or T cells enriched from blood (not recorded which). V and J are TRBV5-1 and TRBJ1-2, with no clear D. This chain's CDR3 is CASSLVGQLLTGGYTF. In DNA, the CDR3 is TGCGCCAGCAGCTTGGTTGGCCAGCTATTAACGGGGGGCTACACCTTC. Combining the CDR3 with reference TRBV5-1 and TRBJ1-2 gives the whole variable domain KAGVTQTPRYLIKTRGQQVTLSCSPISGHRSVSWYQQTPGQGLQFLFEYFSETQRNKGNFPGRFSGRQFSNSRSEMNVSTLELGDSALYLCASSLVGQLLTGGYTFGSGTRLTVV.